A selection of T cell receptor beta chains follows, all from one sample in a study of blood T cell repertoires in COVID-19. Only in-frame clones appear in the TCRdb table, and some are missing; sequencing was by immunoSEQ multiplex PCR. The repertoire holds 200,000 to 250,000 clones, with around four fifths as singletons. The sample consisted of peripheral blood. Receptors were obtained from a man in his forties or fifties with active or convalescent COVID-19. CDR3s include the opening cysteine and the closing phenylalanine or tryptophan. The D gene is left open where the match is weak. Rows may omit the clone size; those that give it use once, few, many or a size class.

d_gene: .; len: 14; j_gene: TRBJ2-2; v_gene: TRBV3-1/TRBV3-2; abundance: .; CDR3nt: TGTGCCAGCAGCCCGACTTTGAACACCGGGGAGCTGTTTTTT; CDR3aa: CASSPTLNTGELFF
d_gene: .; len: 16; j_gene: TRBJ1-1; v_gene: TRBV6-1; abundance: .; CDR3nt: TGTGCCAGCAGTGACCAGACAGGTTCTTTGAACACTGAAGCTTTCTTT; CDR3aa: CASSDQTGSLNTEAFF
d_gene: .; len: 13; j_gene: TRBJ1-1; v_gene: TRBV3-1/TRBV3-2; abundance: .; CDR3nt: TGTGCCAGCAGCCAAAACAGGGAGTCTGAAGCTTTCTTT; CDR3aa: CASSQNRESEAFF
d_gene: TRBD2; len: 15; j_gene: TRBJ2-1; v_gene: TRBV3-1/TRBV3-2; abundance: .; CDR3nt: TGTGCCAGCAGCCAACTAGCGGGCGCCTACAATGAGCAGTTCTTC; CDR3aa: CASSQLAGAYNEQFF
d_gene: TRBD1; len: 16; j_gene: TRBJ1-5; v_gene: TRBV28; abundance: once; CDR3nt: TGTGCCAGCAGTCCTTGGACAGGAGTTAGCAATCAGCCCCAGCATTTT; CDR3aa: CASSPWTGVSNQPQHF
d_gene: .; len: 16; j_gene: TRBJ2-5; v_gene: TRBV11-3; abundance: .; CDR3nt: TGTGCCAGCAGCCCCGGACAGACCCAAGGGCAAGAGACCCAGTACTTC; CDR3aa: CASSPGQTQGQETQYF
d_gene: TRBD2; len: 15; j_gene: TRBJ2-5; v_gene: TRBV2; abundance: .; CDR3nt: TGTGCCAGCAGGCTAGGGACTAGCGGGGTGGAGACCCAGTACTTC; CDR3aa: CASRLGTSGVETQYF
d_gene: TRBD1; len: 12; j_gene: TRBJ1-2; v_gene: TRBV19; abundance: .; CDR3nt: TGTGCCAGTAGTGAGGACAGGAGCAGCTACACCTTC; CDR3aa: CASSEDRSSYTF
d_gene: .; len: 15; j_gene: TRBJ1-4; v_gene: TRBV19; abundance: few; CDR3nt: TGTGCCAGTAGTATGATAGGGGCAGGAAATGAAAAACTGTTTTTT; CDR3aa: CASSMIGAGNEKLFF
d_gene: .; len: 14; j_gene: TRBJ1-2; v_gene: TRBV5-1; abundance: .; CDR3nt: TGCGCCAGCAGCTCGCAGGGTTTTGCGGAAGGCTACACCTTC; CDR3aa: CASSSQGFAEGYTF
d_gene: .; len: 13; j_gene: TRBJ1-3; v_gene: TRBV12-3/TRBV12-4; abundance: .; CDR3nt: TGTGCCAGCAGTTCTACGGGTGGAAACACCATATATTTT; CDR3aa: CASSSTGGNTIYF
d_gene: .; len: 13; j_gene: TRBJ1-2; v_gene: TRBV19; abundance: .; CDR3nt: TGTGCCAGTAGTTCCGCGGGACGCATGTCCGTCACCTTC; CDR3aa: CASSSAGRMSVTF
d_gene: TRBD1; len: 13; j_gene: TRBJ2-5; v_gene: TRBV5-1; abundance: .; CDR3nt: TGCGCCAGCAGCTCAGGACAGGGGAAGACCCAGTACTTC; CDR3aa: CASSSGQGKTQYF
d_gene: .; len: 13; j_gene: TRBJ2-1; v_gene: TRBV11-2; abundance: .; CDR3nt: TGTGCCAGCAGCTTACCCGAGGGACTGCAGCAGTTCTTC; CDR3aa: CASSLPEGLQQFF
d_gene: TRBD1; len: 17; j_gene: TRBJ2-1; v_gene: TRBV7-2; abundance: .; CDR3nt: TGTGCCAGCAGCTTAGTCGGTGGTGGACAGGGATACAATGAGCAGTTCTTC; CDR3aa: CASSLVGGGQGYNEQFF
d_gene: TRBD2; len: 14; j_gene: TRBJ2-7; v_gene: TRBV7-2; abundance: .; CDR3nt: TGTGCCAGCAGACAAGCGGGAACTTACTACGAGCAGTACTTC; CDR3aa: CASRQAGTYYEQYF
d_gene: .; len: 15; j_gene: TRBJ1-2; v_gene: TRBV27; abundance: .; CDR3nt: TGTGCCAGCAGTTTATCGTTAGACAGCGAGGATGGCTACACCTTC; CDR3aa: CASSLSLDSEDGYTF
d_gene: .; len: 14; j_gene: TRBJ1-2; v_gene: TRBV28; abundance: .; CDR3nt: TGTGCCAGCAGTTCCCTCCTTAATCCCCATGGCTACACCTTC; CDR3aa: CASSSLLNPHGYTF
d_gene: TRBD2; len: 13; j_gene: TRBJ2-5; v_gene: TRBV10-2; abundance: .; CDR3nt: TGCGCCAGCTTAAGAGCGGGGTCCAAGACCCAGTACTTC; CDR3aa: CASLRAGSKTQYF
d_gene: TRBD2; len: 15; j_gene: TRBJ2-1; v_gene: TRBV6-5; abundance: .; CDR3nt: TGTGCCAGCAGTTACTCGAAAAGCGGGGCCAATGAGCAGTTCTTC; CDR3aa: CASSYSKSGANEQFF
d_gene: .; len: 19; j_gene: TRBJ2-2; v_gene: TRBV19; abundance: .; CDR3nt: TGTGCCAGTAGTATAGATCGAGCGGGGAGGACAGAAAACACCGGGGAGCTGTTTTTT; CDR3aa: CASSIDRAGRTENTGELFF
d_gene: TRBD1; len: 15; j_gene: TRBJ1-1; v_gene: TRBV10-3; abundance: .; CDR3nt: TGTGCCATCAGTATGGGGACAGGTATGAACACTGAAGCTTTCTTT; CDR3aa: CAISMGTGMNTEAFF
d_gene: TRBD1; len: 13; j_gene: TRBJ1-2; v_gene: TRBV12-3/TRBV12-4; abundance: once; CDR3nt: TGTGCCAGCAGCCCCGGGACAGTATATGGCTACACCTTC; CDR3aa: CASSPGTVYGYTF
d_gene: .; len: 12; j_gene: TRBJ1-2; v_gene: TRBV3-1/TRBV3-2; abundance: once; CDR3nt: TGTGCCAGCAGCCAAACGAGCTATGGCTACACCTTC; CDR3aa: CASSQTSYGYTF
d_gene: .; len: 15; j_gene: TRBJ1-6; v_gene: TRBV25-1; abundance: .; CDR3nt: TGTGCCAGCAGTGAAAGGAGCTCCTATAATTCACCCCTCCACTTT; CDR3aa: CASSERSSYNSPLHF
d_gene: TRBD1; len: 14; j_gene: TRBJ2-1; v_gene: TRBV9; abundance: few; CDR3nt: TGTGCCAGCAGCCTCGGACAGGCTAGGGATGAGCAGTTCTTC; CDR3aa: CASSLGQARDEQFF
d_gene: TRBD1; len: 15; j_gene: TRBJ1-2; v_gene: TRBV10-2; abundance: .; CDR3nt: TGCGCCAGCAGTGCCGGGACAGCTACTAACTATGGCTACACCTTC; CDR3aa: CASSAGTATNYGYTF
d_gene: .; len: 15; j_gene: TRBJ2-2; v_gene: TRBV25-1; abundance: .; CDR3nt: TGTGCCAGCAGTGAATATGGGCAGGCGCCCGGGGAGCTGTTTTTT; CDR3aa: CASSEYGQAPGELFF
d_gene: TRBD1; len: 15; j_gene: TRBJ2-7; v_gene: TRBV7-9; abundance: .; CDR3nt: TGTGCCAGCAGCTTCCCCGGGACAGGGCGGTACGAGCAGTACTTC; CDR3aa: CASSFPGTGRYEQYF
d_gene: .; len: 15; j_gene: TRBJ2-1; v_gene: TRBV11-2; abundance: .; CDR3nt: TGTGCCAGCAGCTTCAGGATCGGACCAGGGAATGAGCAGTTCTTC; CDR3aa: CASSFRIGPGNEQFF